These T cell receptor beta chains were read from a single sample in a study of control samples from healthy donors and cancer patients. Profiled with immunoSEQ multiplex PCR; TCRdb holds only in-frame clones, not every one. The sample has about 160,000 clones, under 96% seen once. Source material: blood. These receptors came from a woman younger than 45 in good health. CDR3s leave out the opening cysteine and the closing phenylalanine or tryptophan.

TRBJ1-1	TRBV5-1	ASSFTVSHTEAF
TRBJ2-2	TRBV5-1	ASSFGTVGTGELF
TRBJ1-5	TRBV5-6	ASSLGTQLAGQPQH
TRBJ2-5	TRBV30	AWSVAGGGTQY
TRBJ2-3	TRBV4-1	ASSHPGNTQY
TRBJ1-1	TRBV29-1	SVEKGNTEAF
TRBJ1-3	TRBV7-8	ASSPDIFGNTIY
TRBJ2-1	TRBV28	ASSSGARIEQF
TRBJ1-5	TRBV28	ASSRTDNSNQPQH
TRBJ1-6	TRBV6-4	ASAHRPRSSYNSPLH
TRBJ1-4	TRBV6-1	ASSEALGYLEKLF
TRBJ1-2	TRBV19	ASSPRDSRSYT
TRBJ2-7	TRBV6-1	ASNPRDSPYEQY
TRBJ1-2	TRBV21-1	ASSRQGSGGYT
TRBJ2-7	TRBV3-1/TRBV3-2	ASSPSYEQY
TRBJ1-5	TRBV6-1	ASKTGDQPQH
TRBJ2-5	TRBV9	ASSLNNYQETQY
TRBJ2-3	TRBV2	ASSVRGSTDTQY
TRBJ2-1	TRBV28	ASTYRAGRGAGHNEQF
TRBJ2-1	TRBV7-9	ASSFLGGSGNEQF
TRBJ1-5	TRBV28	ASGTGDDNQPQH
TRBJ1-6	TRBV6-6	ASSYSGAGSNSPLH
TRBJ1-4	TRBV7-9	ASSLQLTTNEKLF
TRBJ2-1	TRBV12-3/TRBV12-4	ASSLDTNNEQF
TRBJ1-4	TRBV30	AWSDIEELF
TRBJ2-1	TRBV28	ASSPVWALSSYNEQF
TRBJ1-6	TRBV30	AWSVGGNSPLH
TRBJ2-3	TRBV11-2	ASSLRGGGITDTQY
TRBJ1-5	TRBV28	ASSFRVRAPQH
TRBJ2-1	TRBV5-4	ASSSNLAGPYNEQF
TRBJ1-2	TRBV3-1/TRBV3-2	ASSRTGAGYT
TRBJ2-1	TRBV28	ASSPAGVGDEQF
TRBJ1-1	TRBV2	ASRWDILNTEAF
TRBJ1-1	TRBV2	ASSGVTAEAF
TRBJ1-6	TRBV5-5	ASSLRVQNSPLH
TRBJ2-6	TRBV5-1	ASSLEGSGANVLT
TRBJ2-7	TRBV4-2	ASSQGGLGYEQY
TRBJ2-3	TRBV6-1	ASSERPRAYTDTQY
TRBJ2-7	TRBV28	ASSVGTSGSNEQY
TRBJ2-1	TRBV28	ASSLWSGSDNEQF
TRBJ1-5	TRBV6-6	ASRSQGSNQPQH
TRBJ1-6	TRBV25-1	ASRSGTAGSPLH
TRBJ1-5	TRBV5-6	ASSLGERTPGDQPQH
TRBJ2-1	TRBV11-2	ASSQVRDRYYNEQF
TRBJ1-1	TRBV7-8	ASSLFRGPNTEAF
TRBJ2-7	TRBV4-1	ASSPQPPTVYEGEQY
TRBJ2-2	TRBV10-3	AISESRNTGELF
TRBJ1-1	TRBV3-1/TRBV3-2	ASSQDLNTEAF
TRBJ1-4	TRBV5-5	ASSLGQAVGEKLF
TRBJ2-3	TRBV6-5	ASSLRSTDTQY
TRBJ2-7	TRBV9	ASSVGTSGINEQY
TRBJ2-7	TRBV27	ASETVMTPRNYEQY
TRBJ1-2	TRBV28	ASSSKQGYT